The following is a T cell receptor beta chain sequence with its context. Germline CDR1 reads MGHDK; CDR2 reads SYGVNS. This CDR3 is 14 amino acids long. V lost 4 bases to trimming and J lost 5 bases, with 12 bases between them. These data are taken from a study of blood T cell repertoires in COVID-19. Study-wide background: Some COVID-19 samples were acute and others convalescent; all came from the United States, Italy and Spain. The cDNA or gDNA used as material had been derived from T cells, B-cell-depleted T cells, or PBMCs.

Per the authors' pipeline: How many nucleated cells were present was estimated from reference gene primer amplification. Produced via immunoSEQ multiplex PCR; TCRdb's table is partial and in-frame only. That table is the source of V, J and clone size, and D and trimming were worked out from the DNA. The sample shows more than 200,000 clones, over 70% of them seen only once. The specimen sequenced was peripheral blood. The clonotype was recovered from a woman older than 75 with acute or convalescent COVID-19. The rearrangement links TRBV25-1 to TRBJ1-3, with no clear D. This CDR3 reads CASSVSSGRNTIYF. The CDR3 region has the DNA TGTGCCAGCAGTGTGTCGAGCGGAAGAAACACCATATATTTT.